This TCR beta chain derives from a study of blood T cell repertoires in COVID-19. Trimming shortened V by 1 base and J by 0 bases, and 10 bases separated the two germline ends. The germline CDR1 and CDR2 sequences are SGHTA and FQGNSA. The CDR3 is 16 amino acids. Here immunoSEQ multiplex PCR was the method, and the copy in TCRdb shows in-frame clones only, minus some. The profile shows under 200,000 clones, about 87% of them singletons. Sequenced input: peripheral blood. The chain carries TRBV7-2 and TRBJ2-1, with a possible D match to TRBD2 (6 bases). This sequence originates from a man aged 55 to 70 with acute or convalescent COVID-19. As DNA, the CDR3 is TGTGCCAGCAGCTTAGGCAGGAGGGGCTCCTACAATGAGCAGTTCTTC. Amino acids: CASSLGRRGSYNEQFF.